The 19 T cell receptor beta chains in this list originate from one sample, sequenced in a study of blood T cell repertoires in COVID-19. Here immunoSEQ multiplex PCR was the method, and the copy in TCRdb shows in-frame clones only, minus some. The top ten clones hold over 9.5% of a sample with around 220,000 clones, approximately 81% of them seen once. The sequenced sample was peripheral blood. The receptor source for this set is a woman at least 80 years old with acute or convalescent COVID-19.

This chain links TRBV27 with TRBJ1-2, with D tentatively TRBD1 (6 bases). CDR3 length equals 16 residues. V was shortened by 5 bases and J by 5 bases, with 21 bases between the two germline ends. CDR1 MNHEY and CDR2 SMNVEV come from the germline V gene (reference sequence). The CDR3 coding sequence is TGTGCCAGCAGTATCAGGGGCGGGTATTCTGGGTATGGCTACACCTTC. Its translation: CASSIRGGYSGYGYTF.

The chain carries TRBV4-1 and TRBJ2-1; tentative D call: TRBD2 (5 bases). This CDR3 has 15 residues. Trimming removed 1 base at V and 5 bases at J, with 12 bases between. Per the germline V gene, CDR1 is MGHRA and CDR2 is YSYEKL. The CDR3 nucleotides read TGCGCCAGCAGCCAAGTATGGGGAGTAAACAATGAGCAGTTCTTC. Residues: CASSQVWGVNNEQFF.

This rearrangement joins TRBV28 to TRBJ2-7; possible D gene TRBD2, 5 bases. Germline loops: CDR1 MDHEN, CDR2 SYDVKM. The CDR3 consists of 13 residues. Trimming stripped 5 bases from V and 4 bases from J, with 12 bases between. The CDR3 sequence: CASSQADTYEQYF. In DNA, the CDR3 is TGTGCCAGCAGTCAAGCGGATACTTACGAGCAGTACTTC.

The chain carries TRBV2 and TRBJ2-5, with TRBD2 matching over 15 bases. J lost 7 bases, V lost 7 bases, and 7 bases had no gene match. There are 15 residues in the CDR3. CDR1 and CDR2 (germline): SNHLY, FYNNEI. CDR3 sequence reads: CASNPGLAGGLTQYF. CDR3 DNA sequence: TGTGCCAGCAACCCGGGACTAGCGGGAGGTTTGACCCAGTACTTC.

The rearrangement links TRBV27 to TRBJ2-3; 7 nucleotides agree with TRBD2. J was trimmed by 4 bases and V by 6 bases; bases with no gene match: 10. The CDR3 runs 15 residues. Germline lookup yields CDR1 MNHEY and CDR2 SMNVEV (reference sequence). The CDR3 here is CASRSWGGSADTQYF. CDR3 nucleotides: TGTGCCAGCAGATCATGGGGCGGGAGCGCAGATACGCAGTATTTT.

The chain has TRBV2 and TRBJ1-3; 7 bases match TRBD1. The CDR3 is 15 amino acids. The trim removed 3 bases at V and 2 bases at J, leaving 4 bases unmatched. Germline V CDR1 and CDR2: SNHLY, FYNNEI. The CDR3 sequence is CASSEEGATGNTIYF. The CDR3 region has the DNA TGTGCCAGCAGTGAGGAGGGGGCCACTGGAAACACCATATATTTT. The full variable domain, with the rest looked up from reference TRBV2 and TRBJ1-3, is EPEVTQTPSHQVTQMGQEVILRCVPISNHLYFYWYRQILGQKVEFLVSFYNNEISEKSEIFDDQFSVERPDGSNFTLKIRSTKLEDSAMYFCASSEEGATGNTIYFGEGSWLTVV.

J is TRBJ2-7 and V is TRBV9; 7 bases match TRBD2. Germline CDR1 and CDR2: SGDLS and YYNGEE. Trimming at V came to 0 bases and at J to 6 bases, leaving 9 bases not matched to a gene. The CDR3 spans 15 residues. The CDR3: CASSVDGLGNGEQYF. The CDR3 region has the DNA TGTGCCAGCAGCGTAGACGGACTAGGAAATGGCGAGCAGTACTTC.

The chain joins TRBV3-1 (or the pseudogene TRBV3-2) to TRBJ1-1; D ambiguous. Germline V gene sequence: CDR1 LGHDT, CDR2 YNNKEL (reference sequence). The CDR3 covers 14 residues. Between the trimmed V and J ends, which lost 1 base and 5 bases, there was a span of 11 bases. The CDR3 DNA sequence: TGTGCCAGCAGCCAAGTCGTAGCGATGACTGAAGCTTTCTTT. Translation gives CASSQVVAMTEAFF.

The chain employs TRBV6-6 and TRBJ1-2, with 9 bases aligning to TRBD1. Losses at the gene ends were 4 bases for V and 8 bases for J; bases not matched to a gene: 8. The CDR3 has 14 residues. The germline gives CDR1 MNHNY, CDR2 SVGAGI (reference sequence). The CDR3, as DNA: TGTGCCAGCAGTTCGGCCGGGACAGGGTTCGGCTACACCTTC. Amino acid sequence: CASSSAGTGFGYTF.

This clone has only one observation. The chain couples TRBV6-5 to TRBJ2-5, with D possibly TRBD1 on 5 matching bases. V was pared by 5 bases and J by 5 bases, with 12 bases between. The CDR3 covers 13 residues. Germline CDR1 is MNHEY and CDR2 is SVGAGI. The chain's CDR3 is CASSQGPRETQYF. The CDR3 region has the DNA TGTGCCAGCAGTCAGGGCCCGAGGGAGACCCAGTACTTC.

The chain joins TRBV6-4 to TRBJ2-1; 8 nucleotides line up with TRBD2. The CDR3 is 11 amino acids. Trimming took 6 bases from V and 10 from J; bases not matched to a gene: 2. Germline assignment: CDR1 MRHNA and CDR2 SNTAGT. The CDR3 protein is CASSRLAEQFF. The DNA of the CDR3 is TGTGCCAGCAGCCGACTAGCGGAGCAGTTCTTC.

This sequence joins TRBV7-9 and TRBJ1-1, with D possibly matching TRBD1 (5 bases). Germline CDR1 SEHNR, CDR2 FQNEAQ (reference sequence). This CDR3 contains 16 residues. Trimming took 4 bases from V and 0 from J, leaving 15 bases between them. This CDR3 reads CASSYQGGAMNTEAFF. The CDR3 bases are TGTGCCAGCAGCTATCAAGGAGGGGCTATGAACACTGAAGCTTTCTTT.

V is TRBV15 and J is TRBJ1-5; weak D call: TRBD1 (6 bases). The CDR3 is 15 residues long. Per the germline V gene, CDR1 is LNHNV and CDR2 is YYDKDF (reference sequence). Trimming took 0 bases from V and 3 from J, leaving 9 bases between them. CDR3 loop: CATSREDRNNQPQHF. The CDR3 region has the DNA TGTGCCACCAGCAGAGAGGACAGAAACAATCAGCCCCAGCATTTT. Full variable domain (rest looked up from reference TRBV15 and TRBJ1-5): DAMVIQNPRYQVTQFGKPVTLSCSQTLNHNVMYWYQQKSSQAPKLLFHYYDKDFNNEADTPDNFQSRRPNTSFCFLDIRSPGLGDTAMYLCATSREDRNNQPQHFGDGTRLSIL.

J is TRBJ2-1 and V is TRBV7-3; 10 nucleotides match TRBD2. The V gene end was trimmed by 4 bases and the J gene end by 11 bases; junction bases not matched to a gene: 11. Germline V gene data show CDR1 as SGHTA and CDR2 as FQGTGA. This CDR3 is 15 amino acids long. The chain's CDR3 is CASSSSGGFGRKQFF. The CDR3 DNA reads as TGTGCCAGCAGCTCTAGCGGGGGCTTTGGTCGAAAGCAGTTCTTC.

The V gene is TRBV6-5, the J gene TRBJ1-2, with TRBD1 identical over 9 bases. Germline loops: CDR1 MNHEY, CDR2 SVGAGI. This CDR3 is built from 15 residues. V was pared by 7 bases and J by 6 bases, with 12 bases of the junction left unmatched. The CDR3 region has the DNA TGTGCCAGCAACCTTGGACAGGGGAATAGGGATGGCTACACCTTC. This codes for CASNLGQGNRDGYTF.

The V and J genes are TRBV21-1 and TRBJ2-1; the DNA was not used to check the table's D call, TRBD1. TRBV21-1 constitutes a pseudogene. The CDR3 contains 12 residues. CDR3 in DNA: TGTGCCAGCAGCAAGGACAGGAATGAGCAGTTCTTC. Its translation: CASSKDRNEQFF.

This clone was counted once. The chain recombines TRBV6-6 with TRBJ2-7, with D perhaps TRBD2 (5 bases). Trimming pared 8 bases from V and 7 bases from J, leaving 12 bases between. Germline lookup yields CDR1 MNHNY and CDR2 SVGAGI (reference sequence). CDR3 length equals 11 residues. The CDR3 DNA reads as TGTGCCAGCGCTTCGGGGTTTGAGCAGTACTTC. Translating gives CASASGFEQYF.

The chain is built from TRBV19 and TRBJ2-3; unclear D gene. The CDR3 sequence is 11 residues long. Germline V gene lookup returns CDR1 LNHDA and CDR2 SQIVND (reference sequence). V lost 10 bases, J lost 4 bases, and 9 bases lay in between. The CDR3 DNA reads TGTGCCACCAGAGAGGCAGATACGCAGTATTTT. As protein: CATREADTQYF.

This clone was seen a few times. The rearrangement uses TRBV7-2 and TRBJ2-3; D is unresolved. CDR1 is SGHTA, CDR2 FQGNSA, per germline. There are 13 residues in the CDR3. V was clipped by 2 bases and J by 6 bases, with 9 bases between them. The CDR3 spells CASSLYLADTQYF. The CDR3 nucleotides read TGTGCCAGCAGCTTATATCTCGCGGATACGCAGTATTTT. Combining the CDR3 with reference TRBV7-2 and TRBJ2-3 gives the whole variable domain GAGVSQSPSNKVTEKGKDVELRCDPISGHTALYWYRQSLGQGLEFLIYFQGNSAPDKSGLPSDRFSAERTGGSVSTLTIQRTQQEDSAVYLCASSLYLADTQYFGPGTRLTVL.